Sequencing of this TCR beta chain was carried out in a study of blood T cell repertoires in COVID-19. In the source study's methods: Researchers report that nucleated cell counts were estimated from reference gene primer amplification. Generated by immunoSEQ multiplex PCR, the TCRdb table keeps only in-frame clones and is missing some. The D gene and trimming were derived from the DNA, and the V and J assignments and clone size from that table. The table records around 250,000 clones, approximately 86% of them present only once. This CDR3 region has 16 residues. The germline gives CDR1 MNHNY, CDR2 SVGAGI (reference sequence). The V and J ends lost 0 bases and 4 bases, in that order; junction bases with no gene match: 7.

Sample: peripheral blood. This chain uses TRBV6-6 with TRBJ2-7, with 9 bases lining up with TRBD2. This receptor was identified in a man aged 40-49 years with active or convalescent COVID-19. CDR3 nucleotides: TGTGCCAGCAGTTACTCGGGTGGGACTAGCCTTTACGAGCAGTACTTC. Translated, it gives CASSYSGGTSLYEQYF.